Below are 23 T cell receptor beta chains sequenced from a single sample in a study of blood T cell repertoires in COVID-19. Data came from immunoSEQ multiplex PCR; TCRdb stores just in-frame clones and leaves some out. The sample holds around 270,000 clones, about 89% seen once. Sequenced input: peripheral blood. These receptors were collected from a woman aged 45-59 years with acute or convalescent COVID-19.

V and J are TRBV6-1 and TRBJ2-3; 9 bases are a match to TRBD2. Losses at the gene ends were 4 bases for V and 2 bases for J; bases not matched to a gene: 7. Germline V gene lookup returns CDR1 MNHNS and CDR2 SASEGT. The CDR3 has 16 residues. CDR3 DNA: TGTGCCAGCAGTGCCTTTAGCGGGAGTAACACAGATACGCAGTATTTT. Its translation is CASSAFSGSNTDTQYF.

The chain is built from TRBV29-1 and TRBJ2-2; D gene uncertain. Trimming left V 3 bases short and J 1 base short, with 6 bases between. Germline CDR1 SQVTM, CDR2 ANQGSEA. This CDR3 is built from 13 residues. The CDR3 DNA reads as TGCAGCGTTGAGGCAGGGAACACCGGGGAGCTGTTTTTT. This translates into CSVEAGNTGELFF.

The V gene is TRBV9, the J gene TRBJ2-5; TRBD1 aligns across 11 bases. The J segment lost 5 bases and the V segment lost 2 bases, leaving 8 bases of the junction unmatched. Germline V CDR1 and CDR2: SGDLS, YYNGEE. This CDR3 comprises 16 residues. CDR3 in amino acids: CASSVFQGQGAETQYF. The CDR3, as DNA: TGTGCCAGCAGCGTGTTCCAAGGACAGGGGGCGGAGACCCAGTACTTC.

V and J are TRBV3-1 (or the pseudogene TRBV3-2) and TRBJ2-7; possibly TRBD1 for D (5 bases). Trimming stripped 5 bases from V and 3 bases from J, with 11 bases between. The CDR3 sequence is 13 residues long. Germline V gene lookup returns CDR1 LGHDT and CDR2 YNNKEL (reference sequence). In nucleotides, the CDR3 is TGTGCCAGCAGCTACCAGGGCTACTACGAGCAGTACTTC. Translation gives CASSYQGYYEQYF.

The genes are TRBV18 and TRBJ2-1, with 14 bases that match TRBD2. The ends lost 6 bases at V and 6 bases at J; junction bases unmatched: 7. The CDR3 has 16 amino acids. Germline V lookup: CDR1 KGHSH, CDR2 LQKENI. The CDR3 DNA follows: TGTGCCAGCTCTCCGCTGGGACTAGCGGGAGTCAATGAGCAGTTCTTC. Its protein is CASSPLGLAGVNEQFF. The full variable domain, rest sourced from reference TRBV18 and TRBJ2-1, is NAGVMQNPRHLVRRRGQEARLRCSPMKGHSHVYWYRQLPEEGLKFMVYLQKENIIDESGMPKERFSAEFPKEGPSILRIQQVVRGDSAAYFCASSPLGLAGVNEQFFGPGTRLTVL.

V and J are TRBV6-5 and TRBJ1-1, with no clear D. Trimming took off 0 bases at V and 4 bases at J, with 9 bases between the two ends. The CDR3 is 14 amino acids. From germline, CDR1 is MNHEY and CDR2 SVGAGI. The CDR3 DNA reads as TGTGCCAGCAGTTACTCGGAGGGATCCACTGAAGCTTTCTTT. Translation: CASSYSEGSTEAFF.

The genes are TRBV5-1 and TRBJ1-2; tentative D call: TRBD1 (5 bases). CDR1 and CDR2 from the germline V gene are SGHRS and YFSETQ. The CDR3 runs 14 residues. Trimming took off 4 bases at V and 2 bases at J, with 12 bases between the two ends. This CDR3 reads CASSLQADNYGYTF. CDR3 nucleotide sequence: TGCGCCAGCAGCCTACAGGCGGACAACTATGGCTACACCTTC.

The CDR3 sequence: CASSVDTGSGNTIYF. The CDR3 coding sequence is TGTGCCAGCAGCGTTGACACCGGCTCTGGAAACACCATATATTTT. This rearrangement joins TRBV9 to TRBJ1-3; D gene ambiguous. The CDR3 is 15 amino acids. The germline V and J ends were trimmed by 2 bases and 0 bases, with 9 bases remaining between them. Germline lookup yields CDR1 SGDLS and CDR2 YYNGEE.

This sequence joins TRBV5-1 and TRBJ2-7; 10 nucleotides align to TRBD1. V was clipped by 4 bases and J by 4 bases; unmatched bases: 8. The CDR3 sequence is 15 residues long. Germline-derived CDR1 and CDR2 are SGHRS and YFSETQ. CDR3 amino acids: CASSPVPGQGYEQYF. CDR3 nucleotide sequence: TGCGCCAGCAGCCCAGTACCGGGACAGGGGTACGAGCAGTACTTC. Full variable domain (outside the CDR3, taken from reference TRBV5-1 and TRBJ2-7): KAGVTQTPRYLIKTRGQQVTLSCSPISGHRSVSWYQQTPGQGLQFLFEYFSETQRNKGNFPGRFSGRQFSNSRSEMNVSTLELGDSALYLCASSPVPGQGYEQYFGPGTRLTVT.

V and J are TRBV7-2 and TRBJ1-2; D perhaps matches TRBD1 (5 bases). In germline, CDR1 is SGHTA, CDR2 FQGNSA. The V and J ends lost 5 bases and 4 bases respectively, with 11 bases between them. This CDR3 is built from 13 residues. CDR3 sequence (DNA): TGTGCCAGCAGCAACACAGGAATCTATGGCTACACCTTC. Amino acids: CASSNTGIYGYTF.

The CDR3: CASTSIGLAADEQFF. CDR3 in DNA: TGTGCCAGCACTTCAATAGGACTAGCTGCCGATGAGCAGTTCTTC. V usage is TRBV28 and J usage is TRBJ2-1, with 8 bases lining up with TRBD2. Trimming at V came to 7 bases and at J to 8 bases, leaving 13 bases not matched to a gene. Looked up from germline, CDR1 is MDHEN and CDR2 is SYDVKM. This CDR3 region has 15 residues. Together with reference TRBV28 and TRBJ2-1, the CDR3 gives the full variable domain: DVKVTQSSRYLVKRTGEKVFLECVQDMDHENMFWYRQDPGLGLRLIYFSYDVKMKEKGDIPEGYSVSREKKERFSLILESASTNQTSMYLCASTSIGLAADEQFFGPGTRLTVL.

The chain is built from TRBV6-4 and TRBJ1-2, with D possibly matching TRBD1 (5 bases). Per germline, CDR1 MRHNA and CDR2 SNTAGT. Trimming stripped 2 bases from V and 5 bases from J, with 9 bases between. The CDR3 spans 13 residues. As DNA, the CDR3 is TGTGCCAGCAGTGACCAAGGGGATTATGGCTACACCTTC. The encoded protein is CASSDQGDYGYTF.

The V gene is TRBV5-1, the J gene TRBJ1-4; D remains unclear. Trimming took off 0 bases at V and 2 bases at J, with 11 bases between the two ends. This CDR3 has 16 amino acids. Germline V gives CDR1 SGHRS, CDR2 YFSETQ. The CDR3 reads CASSLGGSGTNEKLFF. The CDR3 DNA reads TGCGCCAGCAGCTTGGGCGGGAGTGGCACTAATGAAAAACTGTTTTTT.

The genes are TRBV15 and TRBJ1-6; TRBD1 might be the D (5 bases). V lost 6 bases and J lost 6, with 9 bases in between. Germline CDR1 is LNHNV and CDR2 is YYDKDF (reference sequence). The CDR3 runs to 13 residues. In DNA, the CDR3 is TGTGCCACCAGAGGCAGGGTTAATTCACCCCTCCACTTT. This translates into CATRGRVNSPLHF.

This sequence joins TRBV9 and TRBJ1-2; a weak D match, TRBD1 (6 bases). V gave up 4 bases and J gave up 0 bases, with 13 bases separating them. The CDR3 extends over 15 amino acids. The germline V gene encodes CDR1 SGDLS and CDR2 YYNGEE. In DNA, the CDR3 is TGTGCCAGCAGCACGCGACAGGCAGCTAACTATGGCTACACCTTC. Amino acid sequence: CASSTRQAANYGYTF. Full variable domain (outside the CDR3, taken from reference TRBV9 and TRBJ1-2): DSGVTQTPKHLITATGQRVTLRCSPRSGDLSVYWYQQSLDQGLQFLIQYYNGEERAKGNILERFSAQQFPDLHSELNLSSLELGDSALYFCASSTRQAANYGYTFGSGTRLTVV.

The gene calls are TRBV27 and TRBJ2-2; 7 bases agree with TRBD1. The CDR3 runs 15 residues. The junction had 7 bases not matched to a gene; V was cut back by 7 bases and J by 2 bases. Germline lookup yields CDR1 MNHEY and CDR2 SMNVEV (reference sequence). Written as DNA, the CDR3 is TGTGCCAGCACCCCGGGACAGAGAAACACCGGGGAGCTGTTTTTT. The encoded protein is CASTPGQRNTGELFF.

The chain carries TRBV5-4 and TRBJ2-1; weak D call: TRBD2 (6 bases). Germline V gene sequence: CDR1 SGHNT, CDR2 YYREEE (reference sequence). Trimming removed 2 bases at V and 2 bases at J, with 11 bases between. CDR3 length: 15 residues. The CDR3 DNA is TGTGCCAGCAGCTTAACTAGCCTCCCCTACAATGAGCAGTTCTTC. Translated, it gives CASSLTSLPYNEQFF.

The rearrangement joins TRBV24-1 to TRBJ2-1; possible D gene TRBD2, 7 bases. This CDR3 has 14 amino acids. Germline V CDR1 and CDR2: KGHDR, SFDVKD. V lost 0 bases, J lost 7 bases, and 9 bases lay in between. The CDR3 nucleotides read TGTGCCACCAGTGATTTGAGGGGGGGGAATGAGCAGTTCTTC. Translated, it gives CATSDLRGGNEQFF.

The genes are TRBV7-2 and TRBJ2-3; D not resolved. The CDR3 is 13 amino acids. V lost 0 bases and J lost 6, with 7 bases in between. Germline V gene lookup returns CDR1 SGHTA and CDR2 FQGNSA. The CDR3 loop reads CASSLAEWDTQYF. Written as DNA, the CDR3 is TGTGCCAGCAGCTTAGCGGAGTGGGATACGCAGTATTTT.

The rearrangement uses TRBV27 and TRBJ2-7; D gene ambiguous. Trimming took 6 bases from V and 3 from J, leaving 21 bases between them. The CDR3 is made up of 16 amino acids. Germline V gene lookup returns CDR1 MNHEY and CDR2 SMNVEV (reference sequence). This CDR3 reads CASSLRPTGVGYEQYF. The CDR3 nucleotides are TGTGCCAGCAGCCTAAGGCCGACCGGAGTAGGCTACGAGCAGTACTTC.

This chain joins TRBV14 and TRBJ2-5; 8 nucleotides agree with TRBD1. The ends lost 5 bases at V and 7 bases at J; junction bases unmatched: 12. Per the germline V gene, CDR1 is SGHDN and CDR2 is FVKESK. The CDR3 has 15 amino acids. The CDR3 region has the DNA TGTGCCAGCAGCTTCCGACAGGGGTTGAGAGGGACCCAGTACTTC. Translation: CASSFRQGLRGTQYF.

J is TRBJ1-1 and V is TRBV28; D may be TRBD1 (6 bases). In germline, CDR1 is MDHEN, CDR2 SYDVKM. This CDR3 spans 15 amino acids. The ends were cut back, 7 bases at V and 0 bases at J, with 15 bases in the middle. The CDR3: CASIGQSFLNTEAFF. DNA of the CDR3: TGTGCCAGCATAGGACAGTCCTTTTTGAACACTGAAGCTTTCTTT. The full variable domain, completed using reference TRBV28 and TRBJ1-1, is DVKVTQSSRYLVKRTGEKVFLECVQDMDHENMFWYRQDPGLGLRLIYFSYDVKMKEKGDIPEGYSVSREKKERFSLILESASTNQTSMYLCASIGQSFLNTEAFFGQGTRLTVV.

DNA of the CDR3: TGTGCCAGCAGCTCTAGGGTGGGACAGATAAACTATGGCTACACCTTC. Translating it yields CASSSRVGQINYGYTF. The chain employs TRBV7-2 and TRBJ1-2, with TRBD1 identical over 7 bases. Germline-derived CDR1 and CDR2 are SGHTA and FQGNSA. The CDR3 runs 16 residues. V gave up 4 bases and J gave up 2 bases; unmatched junction bases: 10.